The 15 T cell receptor beta chains presented below share a single source sample, sequenced in a study of OX40 agonist ivuxolimab in advanced cancers. Only in-frame clones appear in the TCRdb table, and some are missing; sequencing was by immunoSEQ multiplex PCR. This sample has about 82,000 clones, with approximately 87% found just once. Sequenced material: CD4+ or CD8+ T cells sorted from blood, taken in a trial of the OX40 agonist ivuxolimab. The source of these receptors is an adult with an advanced solid tumor such as melanoma, head and neck, liver or kidney cancer.

This rearrangement joins TRBV27 to TRBJ2-2; TRBD2 agrees at 7 bases. Trimming at V came to 1 base and at J to 0 bases, leaving 2 bases not matched to a gene. The CDR3 covers 16 residues. Germline V gene lookup returns CDR1 MNHEY and CDR2 SMNVEV (reference sequence). In nucleotides, the CDR3 is TGTGCCAGCAGTTTATGGGGGGGTACGAACACCGGGGAGCTGTTTTTT. Protein product: CASSLWGGTNTGELFF.

The CDR3 DNA reads TGTGCCAGCAGCCCGGACAGGGGTCGCGGCTACACCTTC. It codes for CASSPDRGRGYTF. The V gene is TRBV5-6, the J gene TRBJ1-2; 9 nucleotides line up with TRBD1. The CDR3 spans 13 residues. V trimming: 4 bases; J trimming: 8 bases; junction bases outside the gene matches: 6. CDR1 and CDR2 from the germline V gene are SGHDT and YYEEEE.

The chain joins TRBV9 to TRBJ2-3; the match to TRBD2 covers 7 bases. CDR3 length: 16 residues. Germline CDR1 SGDLS, CDR2 YYNGEE. J was trimmed by 0 bases and V by 3 bases; bases with no gene match: 7. CDR3 in DNA: TGTGCCAGCAGCGCGGGGGGAACCACTAGCACAGATACGCAGTATTTT. Its protein is CASSAGGTTSTDTQYF. Drawing the rest from reference TRBV9 and TRBJ2-3, the complete variable domain is DSGVTQTPKHLITATGQRVTLRCSPRSGDLSVYWYQQSLDQGLQFLIQYYNGEERAKGNILERFSAQQFPDLHSELNLSSLELGDSALYFCASSAGGTTSTDTQYFGPGTRLTVL.

The chain has TRBV19 and TRBJ2-5; 7 bases match TRBD2. CDR1 is LNHDA and CDR2 is SQIVND in the germline V gene (reference sequence). The CDR3 is made up of 16 amino acids. J gave up 5 bases and V 6 bases, and 15 bases lay outside the gene matches. CDR3 DNA: TGTGCCAGTAGCCTCAGAGCGGCGGGGGTGTGGGAGACCCAGTACTTC. It codes for CASSLRAAGVWETQYF. The variable domain in full, completed from reference TRBV19 and TRBJ2-5, reads DGGITQSPKYLFRKEGQNVTLSCEQNLNHDAMYWYRQDPGQGLRLIYYSQIVNDFQKGDIAEGYSVSREKKESFPLTVTSAQKNPTAFYLCASSLRAAGVWETQYFGPGTRLLVL.

The chain carries TRBV7-2 and TRBJ2-5, with TRBD1 matching 9 bases. V was clipped by 5 bases and J by 5 bases; unmatched bases: 6. Germline V gene data show CDR1 as SGHTA and CDR2 as FQGNSA. CDR3 size: 14 residues. The CDR3 reads CASSTTGTGETQYF. The CDR3 DNA reads as TGTGCCAGCAGCACCACCGGGACAGGGGAGACCCAGTACTTC.

The chain has TRBV5-5 and TRBJ1-5; D is unresolved. This CDR3 contains 13 residues. V was cut by 0 bases and J by 11 bases, with 12 bases left in between. Germline CDR1 reads SGHKS; CDR2 reads YYEKEE (reference sequence). The CDR3 region is CASSLDSLGSQHF. In DNA form, the CDR3 reads TGTGCCAGCAGCTTGGACTCCCTTGGGTCCCAGCATTTT.

This clone was observed a single time. The gene calls are TRBV6-5 and TRBJ2-1; no reliable D call. The V gene lost 5 bases and the J gene lost 10 bases, with 9 bases spanning the gap. Germline V lookup: CDR1 MNHEY, CDR2 SVGAGI. The CDR3 length is 11 residues. The CDR3 protein is CASSPGREQFF. As DNA, the CDR3 is TGTGCCAGCAGTCCCGGTAGGGAGCAGTTCTTC.

The chain combines TRBV5-1 with TRBJ1-1; a possible D gene is TRBD1 (6 bases). Trimming stripped 4 bases from V and 0 bases from J, with 10 bases between. This CDR3 is 14 amino acids long. Germline lookup yields CDR1 SGHRS and CDR2 YFSETQ. The CDR3 protein is CASSPRGVNTEAFF. CDR3 coding DNA: TGCGCCAGCAGCCCGAGGGGGGTGAACACTGAAGCTTTCTTT.

V is TRBV6-1 and J is TRBJ2-7; 11 nucleotides align to TRBD2. V gave up 0 bases and J gave up 3 bases; unmatched junction bases: 4. CDR3 length: 16 amino acids. The germline V gene encodes CDR1 MNHNS and CDR2 SASEGT. CDR3 sequence: CASSEAGTSGRYEQYF. DNA for the CDR3: TGTGCCAGCAGTGAAGCGGGGACTAGCGGCCGCTACGAGCAGTACTTC.

V is TRBV27 and J is TRBJ1-6, with D unresolved. CDR3 length: 13 residues. CDR1 is MNHEY, CDR2 SMNVEV, per germline (reference sequence). V shed 10 bases and J shed 5 bases, with 12 bases lying between them. The CDR3 loop reads CATGNWDNSPLHF. The CDR3 nucleotides read TGTGCCACGGGGAATTGGGATAATTCACCCCTCCACTTT.

In this sample, this clone turned up a few times. V gene TRBV5-4 combines with J gene TRBJ2-1, with D possibly matching TRBD2 (5 bases). The ends were cut back, 0 bases at V and 2 bases at J, with 15 bases in the middle. The germline gives CDR1 SGHNT, CDR2 YYREEE (reference sequence). This CDR3 is built from 17 residues. In DNA, the CDR3 is TGTGCCAGCAGCTTGGGATCCGGGATAGAGGCCTACAATGAGCAGTTCTTC. Its protein is CASSLGSGIEAYNEQFF.

This clone was detected a few times. The chain employs TRBV18 and TRBJ1-2, with D possibly matching TRBD1 (6 bases). Germline V gene lookup returns CDR1 KGHSH and CDR2 LQKENI. The CDR3 has 17 amino acids. The V and J ends lost 3 bases and 1 base respectively, with 18 bases between them. CDR3 loop: CASSPLPGTDSNYGYTF. Written as DNA, the CDR3 is TGTGCCAGCTCACCTTTGCCAGGGACGGACAGTAACTATGGCTACACCTTC.

This clone was detected a few times. J is TRBJ2-7 and V is TRBV7-2; D may be TRBD2 (6 bases). This CDR3 comprises 17 residues. CDR1 is SGHTA and CDR2 is FQGNSA in the germline V gene. V was shortened by 4 bases and J by 4 bases, with 23 bases between the two germline ends. Here the CDR3 DNA reads TGTGCCAGCAGCTCGTCGGGCGCGGGGAACCTTTTGTACGAGCAGTACTTC. This encodes CASSSSGAGNLLYEQYF.

This chain joins TRBV7-8 and TRBJ2-7; 10 positions agree with TRBD2. This CDR3 has 15 amino acids. The germline V gene encodes CDR1 SGHVS and CDR2 FQNEAQ. The V segment lost 5 bases and the J segment 4 bases; nucleotides outside the gene matches: 8. CDR3 nucleotides: TGTGCCAGCAGCCGCCTAGCGGGGGAACCGTACGAGCAGTACTTC. Protein product: CASSRLAGEPYEQYF.

The rearrangement uses TRBV30 and TRBJ2-5, with D possibly being TRBD2 (6 bases). V was pared by 5 bases and J by 5 bases, with 18 bases between. CDR1 and CDR2 (germline): GTSNPN, SVGIG (reference sequence). The CDR3 totals 14 residues. The DNA of the CDR3 is TGTGCCTGGGGGCCCGGGGCAGGGAGGGAGACCCAGTACTTC. This encodes CAWGPGAGRETQYF.